The clone carrying this T cell receptor beta chain has ten or more counts. There were TCR beta CDR3 regions amplified from RNA transcripts. Using the HTBI primer set, a first-round RT-PCR was run on the TCR CDR3. Via MiXCR, TCRdb re-called the multiplex PCR reads, giving one row per CDR3 protein. The sample consists of approximately 200,000 distinct CDR3 sequences, about 17% of them appearing once. V lost 5 bases, J lost 0 bases, and 13 bases lay in between. This CDR3 has 16 residues. CDR1 and CDR2 (germline): SGHTA, FQGNSA. This specimen belongs to a study of T cells in Graves' hyperthyroidism and ophthalmopathy. For the study at large: Prior to any treatment, at the point of initial diagnosis, peripheral blood was collected.

Any patient presenting with uncontrolled infection, other autoimmune disease, pregnancy or lactation was left out. The source is a man aged 35-49 years with Graves' hyperthyroidism. What was sequenced was blood. J is TRBJ2-2 and V is TRBV7-2; D perhaps matches TRBD2 (5 bases). CDR3 DNA: TGTGCCAGCAGCCCCCAGGCGGGTACGAACACCGGGGAGCTGTTTTTT. Amino acid sequence: CASSPQAGTNTGELFF.